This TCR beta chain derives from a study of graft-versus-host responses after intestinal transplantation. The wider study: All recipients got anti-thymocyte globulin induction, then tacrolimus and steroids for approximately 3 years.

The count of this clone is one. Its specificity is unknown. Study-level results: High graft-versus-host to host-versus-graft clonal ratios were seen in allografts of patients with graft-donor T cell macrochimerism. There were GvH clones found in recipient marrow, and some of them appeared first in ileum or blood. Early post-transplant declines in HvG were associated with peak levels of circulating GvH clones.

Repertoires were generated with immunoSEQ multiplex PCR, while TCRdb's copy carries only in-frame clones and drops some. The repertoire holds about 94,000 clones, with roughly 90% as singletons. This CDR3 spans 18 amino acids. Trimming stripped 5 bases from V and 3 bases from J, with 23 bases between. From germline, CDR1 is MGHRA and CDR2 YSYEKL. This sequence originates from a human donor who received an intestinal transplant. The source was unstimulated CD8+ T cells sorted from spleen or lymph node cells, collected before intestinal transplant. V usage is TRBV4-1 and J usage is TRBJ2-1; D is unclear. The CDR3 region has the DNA TGCGCCAGCAGCTCCCCGGGTGGAATAGCCCTATACTACAATGAGCAGTTCTTC. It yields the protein CASSSPGGIALYYNEQFF.